This T cell receptor (beta chain) was documented in a study of PD-1 blockade in classical Hodgkin lymphoma. The germline V gene has CDR1 SGHNT and CDR2 YYREEE (reference sequence). Trimming left V 5 bases short and J 0 bases short, with 11 bases between. This CDR3 comprises 15 residues. Clones were sequenced by immunoSEQ multiplex PCR, and TCRdb holds only the in-frame ones, with some missing. The table lists 10,000 to 15,000 clones, more than 85% of them singletons. After autologous stem cell transplantation all patients relapsed, and prior brentuximab vedotin exposure differed between cohorts. Classification of best responses gave complete response, partial response or progressive disease.

The V gene is TRBV5-4, the J gene TRBJ2-2; no clear D. The sequenced sample was peripheral blood mononuclear cells (PBMCs), obtained at baseline. This TCR came from a human donor with classical Hodgkin lymphoma. CDR3 bases: TGTGCCAGCAGGCAGGACCAAGCGAACACCGGGGAGCTGTTTTTT. This encodes CASRQDQANTGELFF.